The T cell receptor (beta chain) under discussion was sequenced for a study of OX40 agonist ivuxolimab in advanced cancers. Assay used: immunoSEQ multiplex PCR; TCRdb lists only in-frame clones, some missing. The sample carries about 23,000 clones, around four fifths recorded once. This CDR3 spans 15 amino acids. CDR1 and CDR2 from the germline V gene are WNHNN and SYGVQD (reference sequence). V dropped 1 base and J dropped 1 base, with 9 bases sitting between them. The source is an adult with an advanced solid tumor such as melanoma, head and neck, liver or kidney cancer. The chain uses TRBV10-1 and TRBJ2-3; D remains unclear. This specimen consisted of CD4+ or CD8+ T cells sorted from blood, obtained in a trial of the OX40 agonist ivuxolimab. CDR3 amino acids: CASSEYRQGTDTQYF. The CDR3 nucleotides are TGCGCCAGCAGTGAGTATCGTCAGGGCACAGATACGCAGTATTTT.